This section outlines one T cell receptor beta chain sequence together with its context. The V gene's germline CDR1 is GTSNPN and CDR2 SVGIG (reference sequence). This CDR3 comprises 15 residues. The ends lost 2 bases at V and 4 bases at J; junction bases unmatched: 8. The sample is drawn from a study of cytomegalovirus exposure and HLA in healthy donors. 60 Vbeta and 13 Jbeta primers were used in PCR. Some clones are missing from TCRdb's copy, which holds only in-frame ones; the method was immunoSEQ multiplex PCR. The profile shows around 150,000 clones, around four fifths of them singletons. The clonotype comes from a girl aged 2-15 years in good health and CMV-seropositive. The sequenced material came from PBMCs. The chain combines TRBV30 with TRBJ1-5; TRBD1 aligns across 7 bases. As DNA, the CDR3 is TGTGCCTGGAGTATCGGGGACAGTTCTAATCAGCCCCAGCATTTT. Translation gives CAWSIGDSSNQPQHF.